These T cell receptor beta chains were read from a single sample in a study of T-cell memory formation after mild COVID-19. MiXCR, applied by TCRdb to the 5' RACE reads, yields one record per CDR3 protein. Found here are under 550,000 distinct CDR3 sequences, approximately 18% of them singletons; the top ten hold about 12%. Sequences were obtained from PBMCs or a T cell subset sorted from them (not recorded which). These TCRs come from an adult woman who had mild COVID-19 (a few samples of this study predate the infection). Cell type and time point are not known. Both conserved end residues are part of each CDR3. D genes are given only for firm matches. Size is omitted from some rows. Given values are once, few, many or a class for expanded clones.

j_call	clone_size	v_call	d_call	cdr3_aa	cdr3_nt
TRBJ2-3	few	TRBV2	-	CASSEVGGSNTQYF	TGTGCCAGCAGTGAAGTCGGGGGCTCCAATACGCAGTATTTT
TRBJ1-1	few	TRBV7-9	-	CASSLFEDGAFF	TGTGCCAGCAGCCTATTTGAGGACGGTGCTTTCTTT
TRBJ2-1	-	TRBV10-3	-	CAISEGIETEQFF	TGTGCCATCAGTGAGGGCATTGAGACGGAGCAGTTCTTC
TRBJ2-5	few	TRBV4-2	TRBD2	CASSQDQGGLGARETQYF	TGTGCCAGCAGCCAGGATCAAGGAGGACTAGGGGCCCGAGAGACCCAGTACTTC
TRBJ2-4	few	TRBV5-1	-	CASSFEGRTKNIQYF	TGCGCCAGCAGCTTTGAGGGGCGCACGAAAAACATTCAGTACTTC
TRBJ1-1	-	TRBV4-1	-	CASSQDTGGNTEAFF	TGCGCCAGCAGCCAAGACACAGGAGGGAACACTGAAGCTTTCTTT
TRBJ1-1	few	TRBV6-5	-	CASSRGEGFFF	TGTGCCAGCAGTAGGGGCGAGGGCTTCTTCTTT
TRBJ2-3	many	TRBV29-1	TRBD1	CSVGDSIDWPDTQYF	TGCAGCGTTGGGGACAGCATAGATTGGCCAGATACGCAGTATTTT
TRBJ2-2	many	TRBV6-5	-	CASRKPGNTGELFF	TGTGCCAGCAGAAAACCAGGGAACACCGGGGAGCTGTTTTTT
TRBJ2-3	few	TRBV5-1	TRBD2	CASSTGLAGGPVITDTQYF	TGCGCCAGCAGCACCGGACTAGCGGGGGGGCCAGTTATCACAGATACGCAGTATTTT
TRBJ1-2	-	TRBV24-1	-	CATSDTGINYGYTF	TGTGCCACCAGTGATACAGGGATTAACTATGGCTACACCTTC
TRBJ2-7	few	TRBV4-1	-	CASSQRDSGYEQYF	TGCGCCAGCAGCCAGCGGGACAGCGGCTACGAGCAGTACTTC
TRBJ2-7	many	TRBV5-1	-	CASSLVTGNPYEQYF	TGCGCCAGCAGCTTGGTTACAGGGAACCCCTACGAGCAGTACTTC
TRBJ2-2	few	TRBV3-1	-	CASSPWEEAGHPAGGELFF	TGTGCCAGCAGTCCCTGGGAGGAAGCGGGCCACCCTGCTGGCGGGGAGCTGTTTTTT
TRBJ2-7	-	TRBV7-9	-	CASRRDPAHEQYF	TGTGCCAGCAGGAGGGACCCAGCCCACGAGCAGTACTTC
TRBJ2-1	-	TRBV2	TRBD1	CASSTGQGKGREQFF	TGTGCCAGCAGTACCGGACAGGGAAAGGGGAGGGAGCAGTTCTTC
TRBJ1-3	few	TRBV7-6	TRBD1	CASSMGQGVEGNTIYF	TGTGCCAGCAGCATGGGACAGGGGGTGGAAGGAAACACCATATATTTT
TRBJ2-1	-	TRBV2	-	CAIIVAANEQFF	TGTGCCATCATCGTGGCGGCGAATGAGCAGTTCTTC
TRBJ2-3	-	TRBV20-1	-	CSARVAASGTDTQYF	TGCAGTGCTAGAGTCGCGGCTAGCGGCACAGATACGCAGTATTTT
TRBJ2-1	-	TRBV20-1	-	CSARDPQKTYNEQFF	TGCAGTGCTAGAGACCCCCAGAAGACCTACAATGAGCAGTTCTTC